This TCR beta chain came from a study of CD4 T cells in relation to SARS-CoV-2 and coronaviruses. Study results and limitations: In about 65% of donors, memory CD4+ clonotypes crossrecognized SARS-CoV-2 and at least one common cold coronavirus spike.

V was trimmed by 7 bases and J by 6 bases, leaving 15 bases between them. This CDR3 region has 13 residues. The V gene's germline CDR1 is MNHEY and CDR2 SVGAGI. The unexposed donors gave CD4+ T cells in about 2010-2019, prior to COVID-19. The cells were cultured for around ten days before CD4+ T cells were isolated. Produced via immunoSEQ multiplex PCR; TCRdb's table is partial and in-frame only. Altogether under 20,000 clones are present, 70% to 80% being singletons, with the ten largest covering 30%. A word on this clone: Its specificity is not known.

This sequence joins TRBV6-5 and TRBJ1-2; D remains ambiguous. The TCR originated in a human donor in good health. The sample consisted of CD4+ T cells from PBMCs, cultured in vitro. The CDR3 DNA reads TGTGCCAGCACCTCAGATACAAGTGATGGCTACACCTTC. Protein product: CASTSDTSDGYTF.